The clone carrying this T cell receptor (beta chain) was seen repeatedly, ten times or more. TCRdb reanalysed the 5' RACE reads using MiXCR and keeps one entry per CDR3 protein. The repertoire consists of just over 75,000 distinct CDR3 sequences, with roughly 8% occurring once and the leading ten covering 6% to 7%. These data belong to a study of spatial heterogeneity in lung cancer. Study-wide context: Each time, sequencing found more beta-chain sequences than alpha-chain sequences. In the raw reads, each unique TCR and UMI combination was present more than ten times on average.

As to time point: sample taken at primary tumor resection. Whole RNA obtained from tumor, nontumor lung or frozen PBMC underwent sequencing without sorting. CDR1 SGHDN and CDR2 FVKESK come from the germline V gene. The CDR3 has 18 amino acids. V lost 2 bases, J lost 4 bases, and 21 bases lay in between. The input for sequencing was PBMCs, taken at surgery. This chain uses TRBV14 with TRBJ2-1; possible D gene TRBD2, 6 bases. This TCR came from a male donor with early-stage non-small cell lung cancer. CDR3 region: CASSQPLPGAARYNEQFF. For the CDR3, the DNA is TGTGCCAGCAGCCAACCACTTCCGGGAGCGGCTAGGTACAATGAGCAGTTCTTC.